This T cell receptor beta chain was captured in a study of CD8 T cells in Susac syndrome. Reverse transcription used about 0.45 to 1 ug RNA and random hexamers. With immunoSEQ multiplex PCR, TCR beta CDR3 was amplified across 54 Vbeta and 13 Jbeta. TCRdb analysed the immunoSEQ multiplex PCR reads with MiXCR anew, one entry per CDR3 protein. This sample has about 70,000 distinct CDR3 sequences, with around 96% found just once. TCR beta was sequenced from blood CD8+ and CD4+ T cells. The CD8+ and CD4+ T cells were isolated magnetically using a negative isolation approach, whereas the TEMRA cells were enriched by FACS. V lost 5 bases and J 13 bases, leaving 18 bases between the germline ends. The CDR3 extends over 13 amino acids.

This TCR derives from a human donor with multiple sclerosis. Material for sequencing was CD4+ T cells from PBMCs. The genes are TRBV12-3 or TRBV12-4 and TRBJ2-1; D is tentatively TRBD1 or TRBD2 (5 bases each). CDR3: CASSTSGTSSQFF. The CDR3 DNA follows: TGTGCCAGCAGTACGTCCGGGACCTCGAGCCAGTTCTTC.